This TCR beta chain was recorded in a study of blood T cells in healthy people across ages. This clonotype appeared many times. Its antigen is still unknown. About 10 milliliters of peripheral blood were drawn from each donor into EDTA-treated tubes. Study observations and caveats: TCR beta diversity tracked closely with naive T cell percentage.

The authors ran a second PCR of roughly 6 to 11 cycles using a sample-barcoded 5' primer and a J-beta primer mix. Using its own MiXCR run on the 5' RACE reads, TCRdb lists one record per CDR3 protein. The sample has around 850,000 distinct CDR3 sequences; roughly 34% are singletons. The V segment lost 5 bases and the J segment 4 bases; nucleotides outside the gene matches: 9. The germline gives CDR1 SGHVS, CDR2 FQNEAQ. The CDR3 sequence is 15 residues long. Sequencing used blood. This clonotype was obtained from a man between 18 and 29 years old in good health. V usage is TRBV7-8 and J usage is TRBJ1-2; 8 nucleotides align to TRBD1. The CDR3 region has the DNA TGTGCCAGCAGCGAGGGACAGGCAATGATCTATGGCTACACCTTC. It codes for CASSEGQAMIYGYTF.